Listed here are 4 T cell receptor beta chains from one sample, sequenced in a study of blood T cell repertoires in COVID-19. Produced via immunoSEQ multiplex PCR; TCRdb's table is partial and in-frame only. The data show fewer than 200,000 clones, roughly 80% seen once. The sequenced sample was peripheral blood. The receptors were gathered from a woman in her 70s with COVID-19, enrolled during active disease.

This clone has just one count. This chain connects TRBV4-3 to TRBJ2-1; a possible D gene is TRBD1 (5 bases). Germline values: CDR1 LGHNA, CDR2 YSLEER. This CDR3 is built from 17 residues. V was cut by 4 bases and J by 0 bases, with 16 bases left in between. Here the CDR3 DNA reads TGCGCCAGCAGCCGCGCCGCGAGACAGACCTCCTACAATGAGCAGTTCTTC. Protein product: CASSRAARQTSYNEQFF.

This clone was recorded once. V gene TRBV6-5 combines with J gene TRBJ2-7, with 11 bases aligning to TRBD2. This CDR3 has 16 residues. The V and J ends lost 2 bases and 6 bases, in that order; junction bases with no gene match: 9. Germline V gene lookup returns CDR1 MNHEY and CDR2 SVGAGI. The CDR3 sequence: CASSYTTSGSSGEQYF. CDR3 coding DNA: TGTGCCAGCAGTTACACTACTAGCGGGAGTTCGGGCGAGCAGTACTTC.

This clone was picked up one time. This rearrangement joins TRBV11-2 to TRBJ2-2; 8 bases fit TRBD2. The CDR3 extends over 16 amino acids. Losses at the gene ends were 6 bases for V and 1 base for J; bases not matched to a gene: 7. Germline V lookup: CDR1 SGHAT, CDR2 FQNNGV. CDR3 sequence (DNA): TGTGCCAGCAGATCCGCACTAGCGGTGAACACCGGGGAGCTGTTTTTT. Encoded protein: CASRSALAVNTGELFF.

V and J are TRBV14 and TRBJ2-7; 8 bases match TRBD2. Germline V gene lookup returns CDR1 SGHDN and CDR2 FVKESK. Germline trimming cut 1 base from V and 4 bases from J; bases unmatched to any gene: 9. The CDR3 loop spans 16 amino acids. In nucleotides, the CDR3 is TGTGCCAGCAGCCAAGTCCAAGCGGGAGTCTTGTACGAGCAGTACTTC. Translated, it gives CASSQVQAGVLYEQYF.